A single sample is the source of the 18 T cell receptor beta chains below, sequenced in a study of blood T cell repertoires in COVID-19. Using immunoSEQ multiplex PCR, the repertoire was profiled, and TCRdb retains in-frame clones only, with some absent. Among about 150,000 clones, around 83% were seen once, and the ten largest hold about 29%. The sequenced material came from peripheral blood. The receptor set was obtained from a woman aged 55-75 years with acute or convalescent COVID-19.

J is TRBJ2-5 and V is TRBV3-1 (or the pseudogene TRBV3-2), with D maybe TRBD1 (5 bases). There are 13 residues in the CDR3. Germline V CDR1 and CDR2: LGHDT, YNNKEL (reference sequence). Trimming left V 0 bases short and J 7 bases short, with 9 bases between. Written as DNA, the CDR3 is TGTGCCAGCAGCCAAGAGGGGCCCGGGACCCAGTACTTC. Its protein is CASSQEGPGTQYF.

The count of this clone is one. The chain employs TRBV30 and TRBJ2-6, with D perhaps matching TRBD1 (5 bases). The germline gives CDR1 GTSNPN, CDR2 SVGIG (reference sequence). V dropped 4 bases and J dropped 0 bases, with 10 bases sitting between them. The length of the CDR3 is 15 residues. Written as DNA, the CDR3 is TGTGCCTGGACAGGGAAGAGCTCTGGGGCCAACGTCCTGACTTTC. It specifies CAWTGKSSGANVLTF.

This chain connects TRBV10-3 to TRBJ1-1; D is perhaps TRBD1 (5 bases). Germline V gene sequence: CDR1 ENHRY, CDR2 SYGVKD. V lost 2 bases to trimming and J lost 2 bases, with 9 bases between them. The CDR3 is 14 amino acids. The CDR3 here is CAISEGRGNTEAFF. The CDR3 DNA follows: TGTGCCATCAGTGAGGGGAGGGGAAACACTGAAGCTTTCTTT.

The CDR3 sequence: CASSPARRGGGYTF. In DNA, the CDR3 is TGTGCCAGCAGTCCGGCGCGGCGGGGTGGCGGCTACACCTTC. This chain uses TRBV6-2 or TRBV6-3 with TRBJ1-2; D is unclear. V was trimmed by 5 bases and J by 8 bases, leaving 18 bases between them. The CDR3 runs to 14 residues. CDR1 MNHEY and CDR2 SVGEGT come from the germline V gene.

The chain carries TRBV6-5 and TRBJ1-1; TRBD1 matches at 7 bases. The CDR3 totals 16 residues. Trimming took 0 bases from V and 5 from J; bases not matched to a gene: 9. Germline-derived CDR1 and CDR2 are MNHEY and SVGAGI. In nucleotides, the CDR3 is TGTGCCAGCAGTTACTCCGGAGCAGGGGGTGGGACTGAAGCTTTCTTT. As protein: CASSYSGAGGGTEAFF.

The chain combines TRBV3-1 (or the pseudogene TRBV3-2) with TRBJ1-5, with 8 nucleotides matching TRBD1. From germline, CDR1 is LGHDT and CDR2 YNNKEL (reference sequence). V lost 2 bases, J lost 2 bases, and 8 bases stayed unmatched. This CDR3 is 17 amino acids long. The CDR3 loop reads CASSQYSGGARNQPQHF. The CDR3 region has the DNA TGTGCCAGCAGCCAATACTCAGGGGGCGCGCGCAATCAGCCCCAGCATTTT.

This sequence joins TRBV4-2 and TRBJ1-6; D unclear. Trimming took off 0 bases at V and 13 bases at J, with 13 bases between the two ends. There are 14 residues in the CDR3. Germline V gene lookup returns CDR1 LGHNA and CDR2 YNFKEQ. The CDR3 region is CASSQDLREKPLHF. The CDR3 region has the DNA TGTGCCAGCAGCCAAGATCTCCGGGAGAAGCCCCTCCACTTT.

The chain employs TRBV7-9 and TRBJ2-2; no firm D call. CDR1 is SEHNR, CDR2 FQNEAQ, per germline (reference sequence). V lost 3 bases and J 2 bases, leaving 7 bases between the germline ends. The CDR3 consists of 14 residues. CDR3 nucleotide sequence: TGTGCCAGCAGCTTCCTTACTAACACCGGGGAGCTGTTTTTT. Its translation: CASSFLTNTGELFF.

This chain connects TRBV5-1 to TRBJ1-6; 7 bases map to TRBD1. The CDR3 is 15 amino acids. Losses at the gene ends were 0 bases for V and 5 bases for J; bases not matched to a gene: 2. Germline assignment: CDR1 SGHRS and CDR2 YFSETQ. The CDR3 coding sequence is TGCGCCAGCAGCTTGGGGGGGACAGATAATTCACCCCTCCACTTT. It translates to CASSLGGTDNSPLHF.

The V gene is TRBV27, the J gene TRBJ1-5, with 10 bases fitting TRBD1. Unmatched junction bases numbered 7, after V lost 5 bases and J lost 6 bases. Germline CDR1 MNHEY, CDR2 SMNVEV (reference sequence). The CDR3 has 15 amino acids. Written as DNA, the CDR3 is TGTGCCAGCAGTCGACAGGGGGCGGTTCGTCAGCCCCAGCATTTT. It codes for CASSRQGAVRQPQHF.

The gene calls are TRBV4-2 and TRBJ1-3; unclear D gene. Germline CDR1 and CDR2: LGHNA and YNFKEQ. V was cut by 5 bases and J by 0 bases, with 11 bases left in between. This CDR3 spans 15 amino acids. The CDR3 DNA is TGTGCCAGCAGCTTTCCGGGTAGCTCTGGAAACACCATATATTTT. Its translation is CASSFPGSSGNTIYF.

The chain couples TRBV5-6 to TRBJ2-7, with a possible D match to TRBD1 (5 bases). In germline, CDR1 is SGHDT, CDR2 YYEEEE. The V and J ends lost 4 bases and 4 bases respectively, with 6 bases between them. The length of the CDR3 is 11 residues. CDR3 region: CASSRQYEQYF. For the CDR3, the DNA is TGTGCCAGCAGCAGACAGTACGAGCAGTACTTC.

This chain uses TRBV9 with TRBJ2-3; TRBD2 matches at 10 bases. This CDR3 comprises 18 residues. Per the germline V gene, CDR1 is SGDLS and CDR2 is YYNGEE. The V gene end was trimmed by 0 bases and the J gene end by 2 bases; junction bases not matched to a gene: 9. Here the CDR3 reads CASSVAAGGPPTTDTQYF. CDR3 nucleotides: TGTGCCAGCAGCGTAGCAGCGGGGGGGCCCCCTACCACAGATACGCAGTATTTT.

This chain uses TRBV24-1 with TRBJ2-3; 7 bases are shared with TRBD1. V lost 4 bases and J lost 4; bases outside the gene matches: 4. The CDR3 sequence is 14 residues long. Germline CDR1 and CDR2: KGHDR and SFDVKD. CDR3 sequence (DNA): TGTGCCACCAGTGACCAACAGGGGTCAGATACGCAGTATTTT. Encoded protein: CATSDQQGSDTQYF.

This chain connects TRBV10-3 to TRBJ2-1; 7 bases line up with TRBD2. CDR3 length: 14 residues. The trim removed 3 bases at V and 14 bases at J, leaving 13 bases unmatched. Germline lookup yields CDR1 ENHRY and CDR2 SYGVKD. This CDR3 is CAISDRPGTNREFF. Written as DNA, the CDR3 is TGTGCCATCAGTGATCGCCCCGGGACTAACCGTGAGTTCTTC.

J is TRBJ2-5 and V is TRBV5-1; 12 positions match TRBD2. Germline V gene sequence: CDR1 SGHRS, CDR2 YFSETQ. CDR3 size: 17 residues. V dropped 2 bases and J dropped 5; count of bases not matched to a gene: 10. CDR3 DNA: TGCGCCAGCAGCTTTGTAGGACTAGCGGGGAGGCGGGAGACCCAGTACTTC. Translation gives CASSFVGLAGRRETQYF.

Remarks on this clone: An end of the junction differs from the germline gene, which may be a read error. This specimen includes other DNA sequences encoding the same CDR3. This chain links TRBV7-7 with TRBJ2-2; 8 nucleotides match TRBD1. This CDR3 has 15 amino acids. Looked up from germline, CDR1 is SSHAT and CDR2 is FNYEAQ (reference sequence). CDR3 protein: CASSSGTGNTGELFF. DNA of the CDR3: TGTGCTAGCAGCTCGGGGACAGGCAACACCGGGGAGCTGTTTTTT.

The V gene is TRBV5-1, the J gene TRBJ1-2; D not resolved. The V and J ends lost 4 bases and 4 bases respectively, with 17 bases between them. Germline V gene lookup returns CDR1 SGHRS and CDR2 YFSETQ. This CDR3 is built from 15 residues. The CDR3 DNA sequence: TGCGCCAGCAGCCCCAGCTGGGCGACGAGCTATGGCTACACCTTC. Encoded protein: CASSPSWATSYGYTF. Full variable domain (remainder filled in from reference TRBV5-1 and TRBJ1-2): KAGVTQTPRYLIKTRGQQVTLSCSPISGHRSVSWYQQTPGQGLQFLFEYFSETQRNKGNFPGRFSGRQFSNSRSEMNVSTLELGDSALYLCASSPSWATSYGYTFGSGTRLTVV.